The rows below give T cell receptor beta chains drawn from one sample of a study of cytomegalovirus exposure and HLA in healthy donors. Assay: immunoSEQ multiplex PCR; the TCRdb copy retains only in-frame clones and omits some. The repertoire has about 170,000 clones, 75% to 85% of them found once; the top ten carry roughly 4.9%. Sequencing input: PBMCs. The receptors were gathered from a woman between 18 and 29 years old in good health and CMV-seropositive. CDR3s include the opening cysteine and the closing phenylalanine or tryptophan. Fields, in order: clone size, V gene, D gene, J gene, CDR3 DNA, CDR3 protein. A D gene is named only where the DNA matches it firmly. Not all rows give a size; the values are once, few, many and, for expanded clones, a class.

abundance: NA; v_gene: TRBV28; d_gene: NA; j_gene: TRBJ1-2; CDR3nt: TGTGCCAGCAGTATTACTTTGGCCCAGGGGCGCGATGGCTACACCTTC; CDR3aa: CASSITLAQGRDGYTF
abundance: NA; v_gene: TRBV4-1; d_gene: TRBD2; j_gene: TRBJ2-5; CDR3nt: TGCGCCAGCCCCCCTATAGCGGGTCAAGAGACCCAGTACTTC; CDR3aa: CASPPIAGQETQYF
abundance: NA; v_gene: TRBV5-1; d_gene: NA; j_gene: TRBJ2-5; CDR3nt: TGCGCCAGCAGCTTGGCCACAGGGAGAAAAGGGACCCAGTACTTC; CDR3aa: CASSLATGRKGTQYF
abundance: NA; v_gene: TRBV19; d_gene: TRBD2; j_gene: TRBJ2-1; CDR3nt: TGTGCCAGTAGTATGTGGACGGGGGGGCCCAATGAGCAGTTCTTC; CDR3aa: CASSMWTGGPNEQFF
abundance: NA; v_gene: TRBV10-3; d_gene: TRBD2; j_gene: TRBJ2-5; CDR3nt: TGTGCCATCAGTGAACGTAGCGGGGTACAAGAGACCCAGTACTTC; CDR3aa: CAISERSGVQETQYF
abundance: NA; v_gene: TRBV5-1; d_gene: NA; j_gene: TRBJ2-1; CDR3nt: TGCGCCAGCAGCTTGGGTAGCGTGGCCTACAATGAGCAGTTCTTC; CDR3aa: CASSLGSVAYNEQFF
abundance: NA; v_gene: TRBV10-3; d_gene: NA; j_gene: TRBJ1-5; CDR3nt: TGTGCCATCAGTGAGTCGGTGGTAGGGGATCAGCCCCAGCATTTT; CDR3aa: CAISESVVGDQPQHF
abundance: NA; v_gene: TRBV7-2; d_gene: TRBD2; j_gene: TRBJ2-7; CDR3nt: TGTGCCAGCAGCTTATACGGGGGGAGCAGGTCTGAGCAGTACTTC; CDR3aa: CASSLYGGSRSEQYF
abundance: NA; v_gene: TRBV4-1; d_gene: NA; j_gene: TRBJ1-6; CDR3nt: TGCGCCAGCAGCCGACCGACGGACAGCTCCTATAATTCACCCCTCCACTTT; CDR3aa: CASSRPTDSSYNSPLHF
abundance: few; v_gene: TRBV19; d_gene: TRBD1; j_gene: TRBJ1-5; CDR3nt: TGTGCCAGTAGTATCCGACAGGGGGACCAGCCCCAGCATTTT; CDR3aa: CASSIRQGDQPQHF
abundance: NA; v_gene: TRBV6-5; d_gene: NA; j_gene: TRBJ1-1; CDR3nt: TGTGCCAGCAGTTACGCGGGGGCTAGCACTGAAGCTTTCTTT; CDR3aa: CASSYAGASTEAFF
abundance: NA; v_gene: TRBV14; d_gene: TRBD1; j_gene: TRBJ1-6; CDR3nt: TGTGCCAGCAGCCTGGGACAGTATAATTCACCCCTCCACTTT; CDR3aa: CASSLGQYNSPLHF
abundance: NA; v_gene: TRBV6-1; d_gene: NA; j_gene: TRBJ2-3; CDR3nt: TGTGCCAGCAGTCTGAGGCGGTCCAGCACAGATACGCAGTATTTT; CDR3aa: CASSLRRSSTDTQYF
abundance: NA; v_gene: TRBV4-1; d_gene: NA; j_gene: TRBJ1-2; CDR3nt: TGCGCCAGCAGCCAAGATCTCCACAGGATCTATGGCTACACCTTC; CDR3aa: CASSQDLHRIYGYTF
abundance: few; v_gene: TRBV19; d_gene: NA; j_gene: TRBJ1-1; CDR3nt: TGTGCCAGTAGTGTTTCCCGACGGGAGGGCACTGAAGCTTTCTTT; CDR3aa: CASSVSRREGTEAFF
abundance: NA; v_gene: TRBV7-6; d_gene: TRBD1; j_gene: TRBJ1-4; CDR3nt: TGTGCCAGCAGCCCACAACAGGGGGCAAAACTGTTTTTT; CDR3aa: CASSPQQGAKLFF
abundance: NA; v_gene: TRBV19; d_gene: TRBD1; j_gene: TRBJ1-2; CDR3nt: TGTGCCAGCAGAGGGACAGGGGTCTATGGCTACACCTTC; CDR3aa: CASRGTGVYGYTF
abundance: NA; v_gene: TRBV6-1; d_gene: TRBD1; j_gene: TRBJ2-1; CDR3nt: TGTGCCAGCAGTGAACTGGACAGGGGGTCCGAGGAGCAGTTCTTC; CDR3aa: CASSELDRGSEEQFF
abundance: NA; v_gene: TRBV2; d_gene: NA; j_gene: TRBJ2-2; CDR3nt: TGTGCCAGCAGTGAGGGCAGGTGGAACACCGGGGAGCTGTTTTTT; CDR3aa: CASSEGRWNTGELFF
abundance: NA; v_gene: TRBV19; d_gene: TRBD1; j_gene: TRBJ2-7; CDR3nt: TGTGCCAGTAGTAGCTACGGACAGGGACCCGCCTGGCAGTACTTC; CDR3aa: CASSSYGQGPAWQYF
abundance: NA; v_gene: TRBV30; d_gene: TRBD1; j_gene: TRBJ2-5; CDR3nt: TGTGCCGGGGGACAGGGGGCTGGAGAGCAGTACTTC; CDR3aa: CAGGQGAGEQYF
abundance: NA; v_gene: TRBV19; d_gene: NA; j_gene: TRBJ1-1; CDR3nt: TGTGCCAGTAGTATCAGGGTAGACAAAACTGAAGCTTTCTTT; CDR3aa: CASSIRVDKTEAFF
abundance: NA; v_gene: TRBV14; d_gene: TRBD2; j_gene: TRBJ2-5; CDR3nt: TGTGCCAGCAGCCAAGTCGACCCAGCGGGGCAGTACTTC; CDR3aa: CASSQVDPAGQYF
abundance: NA; v_gene: TRBV4-1; d_gene: NA; j_gene: TRBJ1-4; CDR3nt: TGCGCCAGCAGCCACCTTTATGACAGAAGAGAAAATGAAAAACTGTTTTTT; CDR3aa: CASSHLYDRRENEKLFF
abundance: NA; v_gene: TRBV28; d_gene: NA; j_gene: TRBJ1-1; CDR3nt: TGTGCCAGCAGTACCCGGACAAACATGAACACTGAAGCTTTCTTT; CDR3aa: CASSTRTNMNTEAFF
abundance: NA; v_gene: TRBV6-5; d_gene: NA; j_gene: TRBJ1-2; CDR3nt: TGTGCCAGTTCGCAGGGCGCGGCCTATGGCTACACCTTC; CDR3aa: CASSQGAAYGYTF
abundance: NA; v_gene: TRBV5-4; d_gene: NA; j_gene: TRBJ1-4; CDR3nt: TGTGCCAGCAGCTTGGGCAGGGGTCAGGCGGTGGGTGAAAAACTGTTTTTT; CDR3aa: CASSLGRGQAVGEKLFF
abundance: NA; v_gene: TRBV11-2; d_gene: NA; j_gene: TRBJ1-1; CDR3nt: TGTGCCAGCACCCCGACAGGCCCGAACACTGAAGCTTTCTTT; CDR3aa: CASTPTGPNTEAFF
abundance: NA; v_gene: TRBV6-6; d_gene: TRBD1; j_gene: TRBJ2-5; CDR3nt: TGTGCCAGCAGTATAGTCGGGACAGGGGGGGAGACCCAGTACTTC; CDR3aa: CASSIVGTGGETQYF
abundance: NA; v_gene: TRBV30; d_gene: TRBD1; j_gene: TRBJ2-7; CDR3nt: TGTGCCTGGAGTGTAGGGGGCAGGTCCTACGAGCAGTACTTC; CDR3aa: CAWSVGGRSYEQYF
abundance: NA; v_gene: TRBV10-3; d_gene: TRBD1; j_gene: TRBJ1-4; CDR3nt: TGTGCCATCAGCCAGTCTCGAATGGACAGGGGGCGCGAAAAACTGTTTTTT; CDR3aa: CAISQSRMDRGREKLFF
abundance: NA; v_gene: TRBV7-2; d_gene: NA; j_gene: TRBJ2-2; CDR3nt: TGTGCCAGCAGCTTAGACTGGGCAAGCACCGGGGAGCTGTTTTTT; CDR3aa: CASSLDWASTGELFF
abundance: NA; v_gene: TRBV2; d_gene: TRBD1; j_gene: TRBJ1-1; CDR3nt: TGTGCCAGCAGGATACAGGGGAGGGAAGCTTTCTTT; CDR3aa: CASRIQGREAFF
abundance: NA; v_gene: TRBV5-6; d_gene: TRBD2; j_gene: TRBJ2-1; CDR3nt: TGTGCCAGCAGCTTGGGACTAGCGGGGGTCGGTGAGCAGTTCTTC; CDR3aa: CASSLGLAGVGEQFF
abundance: few; v_gene: TRBV5-6; d_gene: TRBD2; j_gene: TRBJ2-5; CDR3nt: TGTGCCAGCAGCATCCTCCGGGGAGGGCTTCAACAAGAGACCCAGTACTTC; CDR3aa: CASSILRGGLQQETQYF
abundance: NA; v_gene: TRBV11-2; d_gene: TRBD2; j_gene: TRBJ2-3; CDR3nt: TGTGCCAGCAGCTTAGTCTACCAGCGGGGGCCCCTAGATACGCAGTATTTT; CDR3aa: CASSLVYQRGPLDTQYF
abundance: NA; v_gene: TRBV6-1; d_gene: TRBD1; j_gene: TRBJ1-1; CDR3nt: TGTGCCAGCAGTGGGTATTATGGACAGGGAAACACTGAAGCTTTCTTT; CDR3aa: CASSGYYGQGNTEAFF
abundance: NA; v_gene: TRBV13; d_gene: NA; j_gene: TRBJ1-4; CDR3nt: TGTGCCAGCAGCCCCCCATCAGGGGTTAATGAAAAACTGTTTTTT; CDR3aa: CASSPPSGVNEKLFF
abundance: NA; v_gene: TRBV19; d_gene: NA; j_gene: TRBJ2-5; CDR3nt: TGTGCCAGTAGTATAGGTGGGGGGGCAGGGGAGACCCAGTACTTC; CDR3aa: CASSIGGGAGETQYF
abundance: NA; v_gene: TRBV11-1; d_gene: TRBD2; j_gene: TRBJ2-7; CDR3nt: TGTGCCAGCAGCTTAGAGCGGGGGGCCACCTACGAGCAGTACTTC; CDR3aa: CASSLERGATYEQYF
abundance: NA; v_gene: TRBV5-1; d_gene: TRBD1; j_gene: TRBJ1-2; CDR3nt: TGCGCCAGCAGCACGGACAGGGAAGGCTACACCTTC; CDR3aa: CASSTDREGYTF
abundance: NA; v_gene: TRBV6-6; d_gene: TRBD1; j_gene: TRBJ2-1; CDR3nt: TGTGCCAGCAGCTCAGGGACAGGACTCTCCTACAATGAGCAGTTCTTC; CDR3aa: CASSSGTGLSYNEQFF
abundance: NA; v_gene: TRBV11-2; d_gene: NA; j_gene: TRBJ1-1; CDR3nt: TGTGCCAGCAGGTCCGAAGGACTGCTTCCGAACACTGAAGCTTTCTTT; CDR3aa: CASRSEGLLPNTEAFF
abundance: NA; v_gene: TRBV7-8; d_gene: NA; j_gene: TRBJ2-1; CDR3nt: TGTGCCAGCAGCCCAGCAGGTGGGGGGGGCGTATATGAGCAGTTCTTC; CDR3aa: CASSPAGGGGVYEQFF
abundance: NA; v_gene: TRBV30; d_gene: NA; j_gene: TRBJ2-5; CDR3nt: TGTGCCTGGAGTGTACGGGTTACCCAGTACTTC; CDR3aa: CAWSVRVTQYF
abundance: NA; v_gene: TRBV4-2; d_gene: TRBD1; j_gene: TRBJ1-1; CDR3nt: TGTGCCAGCAGCCAAGGACAGGGGTTAGAGGCTGAAGCTTTCTTT; CDR3aa: CASSQGQGLEAEAFF
abundance: NA; v_gene: TRBV19; d_gene: TRBD1; j_gene: TRBJ2-7; CDR3nt: TGTGCCAGTAGTACCTCCGGGACAGGGGTCTACGAGCAGTACTTC; CDR3aa: CASSTSGTGVYEQYF
abundance: NA; v_gene: TRBV4-3; d_gene: NA; j_gene: TRBJ2-2; CDR3nt: TGCGCCAGCAGCCAAGGGGGACACCCTTCCGGGGAGCTGTTTTTT; CDR3aa: CASSQGGHPSGELFF
abundance: few; v_gene: TRBV11-1; d_gene: NA; j_gene: TRBJ1-1; CDR3nt: TGTGCCAGCAGTTACGTCCTAGGCCAGAACACTGAAGCTTTCTTT; CDR3aa: CASSYVLGQNTEAFF
abundance: NA; v_gene: TRBV6-1; d_gene: TRBD1; j_gene: TRBJ2-7; CDR3nt: TGTGCCAGCAGTGCGCCTAGGACAGGGTTCTCCTACGAGCAGTACTTC; CDR3aa: CASSAPRTGFSYEQYF
abundance: few; v_gene: TRBV5-4; d_gene: NA; j_gene: TRBJ2-2; CDR3nt: TGTGCCACCAGGCAGGCCCCGGTGGGGGAGCTGTTTTTT; CDR3aa: CATRQAPVGELFF
abundance: NA; v_gene: TRBV5-4; d_gene: TRBD1; j_gene: TRBJ1-3; CDR3nt: TGTGCCAGCAGCTTGGATCGGGGCAGGGGGCCTGGAAACACCATATATTTT; CDR3aa: CASSLDRGRGPGNTIYF
abundance: NA; v_gene: TRBV5-6; d_gene: TRBD1; j_gene: TRBJ2-5; CDR3nt: TGTGCCAGCAGCGTAACAGGGGCCGCAGAGACCCAGTACTTC; CDR3aa: CASSVTGAAETQYF